The clone carrying this T cell receptor beta chain was picked up a small number of times. TCRdb reprocessed the 5' RACE reads with MiXCR, giving one entry per CDR3 protein. In the table there are tens of thousands of distinct CDR3 sequences, less than 20% of which are singletons. The data derive from a study of HIV-infected patients and healthy controls. Looked up from germline, CDR1 is SNHLY and CDR2 is FYNNEI. The CDR3 runs 14 residues. V was trimmed by 6 bases and J by 0 bases, leaving 12 bases between them. The sample comprised CD4+ T cells from blood. This chain connects TRBV2 to TRBJ2-7; tentative D call: TRBD2 (6 bases). This receptor was identified in a human donor in good health. DNA of the CDR3: TGTGCCAGCAGAGTGTACGGGAGCTCCTACGAGCAGTACTTC. Residues: CASRVYGSSYEQYF.